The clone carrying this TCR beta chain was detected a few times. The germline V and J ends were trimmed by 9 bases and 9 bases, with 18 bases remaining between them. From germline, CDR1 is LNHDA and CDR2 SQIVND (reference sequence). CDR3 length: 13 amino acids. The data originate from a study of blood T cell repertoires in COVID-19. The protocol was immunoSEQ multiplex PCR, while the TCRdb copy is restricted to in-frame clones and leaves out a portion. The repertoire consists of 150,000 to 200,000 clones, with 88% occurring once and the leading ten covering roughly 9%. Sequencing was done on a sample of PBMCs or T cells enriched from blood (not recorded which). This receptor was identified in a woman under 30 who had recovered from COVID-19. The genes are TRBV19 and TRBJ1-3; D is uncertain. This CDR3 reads CASEPEWESTIYF. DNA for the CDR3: TGTGCCAGCGAACCAGAATGGGAGAGCACCATATATTTT.